The following is a T cell receptor (beta chain) sequence with its context. Relative to the germline gene, one junction end is altered; a read error may explain this. The CDR3 spans 15 residues. Per the germline V gene, CDR1 is MNHEY and CDR2 is SVGAGI. These data are taken from a study of cytomegalovirus exposure and HLA in healthy donors. Primers: 60 Vbeta forward and 13 Jbeta reverse. Method: immunoSEQ multiplex PCR; TCRdb's copy keeps in-frame clones and lacks some. The data show just over 60,000 clones, more than 75% seen once. The V and J genes are TRBV6-5 and TRBJ1-2, with TRBD1 matching over 10 bases. The receptor comes from a man aged 18 to 29 in good health and CMV-seronegative. What was sequenced was PBMCs. This chain's CDR3 is CTSSSHGTGDYGYTF. CDR3 DNA sequence: TGTACCAGCAGCTCACACGGGACAGGGGACTATGGCTACACCTTC.